A selection of T cell receptor beta chains follows, all from one sample in a study of T cell changes during pregnancy in multiple sclerosis. Libraries were prepared by immunoSEQ multiplex PCR; TCRdb keeps only in-frame clonotypes and omits some of them. The table shows some 40,000 clones, with about 90% occurring only once. The sequencing used CD4+ T cells from peripheral blood mononuclear cells, collected in the third trimester of pregnancy. Source of these receptors: a female donor with multiple sclerosis, enrolled in a pregnancy study. Each CDR3 is given with its conserved first and last residue. Fields, in order: J gene, D gene, V gene, clone size, CDR3 length, CDR3 DNA, CDR3 protein. D genes are given only for firm matches. The size field is filled for only some rows; it gives once, few, many or a size class.

TRBJ2-1	TRBD2	TRBV6-1	-	15	TGTGCCAGCAGTGAATGGACTAGCGGGAGTGGTGAGCAGTTCTTC	CASSEWTSGSGEQFF
TRBJ1-5	-	TRBV5-6	-	14	TGTGCCAGCAGCTTGGGGCAGGGCCAGGGGCCCCAGCATTTT	CASSLGQGQGPQHF
TRBJ1-3	TRBD1	TRBV29-1	-	14	TGCAGCGTTGGACAGGGAGGCTCTGGAAACACCATATATTTT	CSVGQGGSGNTIYF
TRBJ2-3	-	TRBV5-1	-	16	TGCGCCAGCAGTTTCACCGACAGTCCCAGCACAGATACGCAGTATTTT	CASSFTDSPSTDTQYF
TRBJ1-1	TRBD1	TRBV5-4	-	14	TGTGCCAGCAGCCCCCGGACAGGGAGGACTGAAGCTTTCTTT	CASSPRTGRTEAFF
TRBJ2-7	-	TRBV28	once	14	TGTGCCAGCATCAGTTACCGGAGCTCCTACGAGCAGTACTTC	CASISYRSSYEQYF
TRBJ2-1	TRBD2	TRBV19	-	16	TGTGCCAGTAGTATAGATCCGGCTAGCGGGAACAATGAGCAGTTCTTC	CASSIDPASGNNEQFF
TRBJ1-2	TRBD1	TRBV29-1	-	12	TGCAGCGTTGACAACAGGGGGAATGGCTACACCTTC	CSVDNRGNGYTF
TRBJ2-2	-	TRBV29-1	-	13	TGCAGCGTTGACAGGATCGGCACCGGGGAGCTGTTTTTT	CSVDRIGTGELFF
TRBJ2-7	TRBD2	TRBV7-2	-	16	TGTGCCAGCAGCTCCGGGGGGGCCCCCGACCGGTACGAGCAGTACTTC	CASSSGGAPDRYEQYF
TRBJ1-4	TRBD1	TRBV19	-	14	TGTGCCAGAAATGCCGACAGGGGGCGAGAAAAACTGTTTTTT	CARNADRGREKLFF
TRBJ2-7	-	TRBV29-1	-	13	TGCAGCGTTAAACAGGCCCTCTCCTACGAGCAGTACTTC	CSVKQALSYEQYF
TRBJ2-7	TRBD1	TRBV7-9	once	16	TGTGCCAGCACCCACAGCTTGCGGACAGGTTCCTACGAGCAGTACTTC	CASTHSLRTGSYEQYF
TRBJ2-4	-	TRBV29-1	-	13	TGCAGCGCTCTACAGGGAGCCAAAAACATTCAGTACTTC	CSALQGAKNIQYF
TRBJ1-1	-	TRBV19	few	12	TGTGCCAGTAGTATAAGAAACAGCGAAGCTTTCTTT	CASSIRNSEAFF
TRBJ2-7	TRBD1	TRBV19	medium-sized	12	TGTGCCAGGGACTCGGACAGGGACGAGCAGTACTTC	CARDSDRDEQYF
TRBJ2-7	TRBD1	TRBV7-6	-	15	TGTGCCAGCAGCTCAATGGGACAGGGGATTCACGAGCAGTACTTC	CASSSMGQGIHEQYF
TRBJ1-1	TRBD1	TRBV5-1	-	18	TGCGCCAGCAGCCTGTATCCCCCCTCGACAGGGTGGGGGACTGAAGCTTTCTTT	CASSLYPPSTGWGTEAFF
TRBJ1-4	-	TRBV28	-	12	TGTGCCAGCAGTAGGGGGGGAGAAAAACTGTTTTTT	CASSRGGEKLFF
TRBJ2-6	-	TRBV4-1	once	14	TGCGCCAGCAGCCGGGCTTCCGGGGCCAACGTCCTGACTTTC	CASSRASGANVLTF
TRBJ2-7	-	TRBV7-9	-	14	TGTGCCAGCAGCGGAGAGGGTCCCTCCTACGAGCAGTACTTC	CASSGEGPSYEQYF
TRBJ1-2	TRBD1	TRBV19	once	14	TGTGCCAGTAGTATGGGACAGGGAACCTATGGCTACACCTTC	CASSMGQGTYGYTF
TRBJ2-1	-	TRBV29-1	-	15	TGCAGCGTTGAATGGAGTGTAGGACTCCCCCATGAGCAGTTCTTC	CSVEWSVGLPHEQFF
TRBJ2-1	-	TRBV5-1	-	22	TGCGCCAGCAGCTTGAGCCCTAGTGGGGGACATTGGCGACAAAGCTCCTACAATGAGCAGTTCTTC	CASSLSPSGGHWRQSSYNEQFF
TRBJ1-3	-	TRBV7-2	-	15	TGTGCCAGCAGCTACTATGCCAGCTCTGGAAACACCATATATTTT	CASSYYASSGNTIYF
TRBJ2-3	TRBD2	TRBV4-2	-	18	TGTGCCAGCAGCCAAACCGGGACTAGCGGGAGAGTAGCAGATACGCAGTATTTT	CASSQTGTSGRVADTQYF
TRBJ1-4	-	TRBV4-2	-	18	TGTGCCAGCAGCCTTGGAGTGGACTCCCGAGCAACTAATGAAAAACTGTTTTTT	CASSLGVDSRATNEKLFF
TRBJ1-4	-	TRBV5-1	-	14	TGCGCCAGCAGCTTTACAACAGGTCATGAAAAACTGTTTTTT	CASSFTTGHEKLFF
TRBJ2-4	TRBD2	TRBV28	-	15	TGTGCCAGCAGGCAGGGGACTAGCGGCCTAAACATTCAGTACTTC	CASRQGTSGLNIQYF
TRBJ2-2	TRBD1	TRBV5-1	-	15	TGCGCCAGCAGCCTACGACAGGGGAACACCGGGGAGCTGTTTTTT	CASSLRQGNTGELFF
TRBJ2-7	TRBD1	TRBV5-1	-	13	TGCGCCAGCAGCTGGGACAGATCCTACGAGCAGTACTTC	CASSWDRSYEQYF
TRBJ2-5	-	TRBV5-4	-	15	TGTGCCAGCAGCCCCCCCCGGACTCTGACAGAGACCCAGTACTTC	CASSPPRTLTETQYF
TRBJ2-3	-	TRBV5-4	-	14	TGTGCCAGCAGCCTCGGCGGCGTTGTAGATACGCAGTATTTT	CASSLGGVVDTQYF
TRBJ1-1	-	TRBV7-9	-	12	TGTGCCAGCAGCTTAGCGGCGGGTGGAGCTTTCTTT	CASSLAAGGAFF
TRBJ1-3	-	TRBV4-2	medium-sized	16	TGTGCCAGCAGCCAAGGACCGACAGGAGCTGGAAACACCATATATTTT	CASSQGPTGAGNTIYF
TRBJ2-7	-	TRBV14	-	16	TGTGCCAGCAGCCACCCCAAGATGCCCGGGATCCACGAGCAGTACTTC	CASSHPKMPGIHEQYF
TRBJ1-1	-	TRBV5-4	-	16	TGTGCCAGCAGCTTGGACAGGCCGGGGGTTAACACTGAAGCTTTCTTT	CASSLDRPGVNTEAFF
TRBJ2-7	TRBD2	TRBV19	-	13	TGTGCCAGTAGTCGGGAGGGCTCCTACGAGCAGTACTTC	CASSREGSYEQYF
TRBJ2-7	TRBD1	TRBV5-1	-	12	TGCGCCAGCAACCCAGGACAGGGGGCCCTGTACTTC	CASNPGQGALYF
TRBJ1-3	-	TRBV5-4	-	15	TGTGCCAGCAGCCCCGAGCCCGGCTCTGGAAACACCATATATTTT	CASSPEPGSGNTIYF
TRBJ1-2	-	TRBV11-2	once	14	TGTGCCAGCAGCCCGGGTACAGGGAACTATGGCTACACCTTC	CASSPGTGNYGYTF
TRBJ2-7	-	TRBV7-2	-	14	TGTGCCAGCAGTCAATCGGGACAATTCGACGAGCAGTACTTC	CASSQSGQFDEQYF
TRBJ2-3	TRBD2	TRBV7-3	once	16	TGTGCCAGCAGCTCCGGGACTAGCGTGAGCACAGATACGCAGTATTTT	CASSSGTSVSTDTQYF
TRBJ1-1	TRBD1	TRBV30	-	14	TGTGCCTGGAGTGGCCATCCAGGGGGCTATGAAGCTTTCTTT	CAWSGHPGGYEAFF
TRBJ2-7	TRBD2	TRBV28	-	17	TGTGCCAGCAGTTTTTCGAGTCGGACTAGCGGAGCCTACGAGCAGTACTTC	CASSFSSRTSGAYEQYF
TRBJ1-5	-	TRBV7-2	-	17	TGTGCCAGCAGCTTAGCGGGCACAGGGTTAAGTAATCAGCCCCAGCATTTT	CASSLAGTGLSNQPQHF
TRBJ2-7	TRBD2	TRBV5-1	-	15	TGCGCCAGCAGCCCCACAACTAGCGGGGGGTACGAGCAGTACTTC	CASSPTTSGGYEQYF